This T cell receptor beta chain was observed in a study of Ad26.COV2.S vaccination and SARS-CoV-2 variants (dated by TCRdb to the early 2020s). Describing the broader study: Donors in the vaccine arm were drawn from COV1001, a phase I-IIa trial of Ad26.COV2.S in healthy adults that was multicentre, randomized, double-blind and placebo-controlled. Ad26.COV2.S was administered intramuscularly at 5 x 10^10 or 1 x 10^11 viral particles, either as a single shot or as two shots given 56 days apart. TCRbeta repertoire sequencing was used to assess the specificity and breadth of SARS-CoV-2-reactive T cell receptors after Ad26.COV2.S vaccination. The TCR-sequenced set comprised around 32 samples: around 20 Ad26.COV2.S vaccine recipients, 5 placebo recipients and 8 SARS-CoV-2 convalescent individuals. Trial participants were randomized into five groups of five, in which low-dose or high-dose Ad26.COV2.S was given once or twice, or placebo was given on both occasions. Blinding of investigators to trial group allocation was maintained during experiments and outcome assessment. The paper as a whole reports these results and caveats: The study was not powered to compare responses between vaccine doses or regimens. Comparable non-spike TCR breadth was observed between vaccine and placebo recipients, consistent with only spike being contained in the vaccine. The authors noted that total T cell responses may have been underestimated by the TCR breadth and depth analyses. After vaccination, substantial breadth of spike-specific CD8+ and CD4+ T cell responses was reported. Higher spike-specific TCR breadth was observed in Ad26.COV2.S recipients than in placebo recipients (P = 0.0014).

Notes on this clone: The clone's antigen remains unknown. Base qualities are not recorded, but no much larger clone differs from it by a single base.

From the germline V gene (reference sequence), CDR1 is SEHNR and CDR2 is FQNEAQ. The CDR3 contains 18 residues, cysteine and phenylalanine counted. The kept DNA is CDR3 alone, 54 bases in frame from the first base. Trimming removed 5 bases from V and 4 bases from J; the gene matches leave 14 bases unexplained. The immunoSEQ Assay was the method used to sequence TCRbeta CDR3 regions. After extraction, genomic DNA underwent amplification by bias-controlled multiplex PCR, followed by high-throughput sequencing. As for how the authors treated the data: To quantify the absolute abundance of each unique TCRbeta CDR3 region, sequences were collapsed and filtered. T cell fraction was estimated by normalization of TCRbeta template counts to usable DNA, with usable DNA being measured through amplification of reference genes present in all nucleated cells. Repertoire TCRs were annotated as SARS-CoV-2-specific when V gene, CDR3 amino acid sequence and J gene were exactly matched to a known reactive TCR set. The reference SARS-CoV-2 TCR set was derived from MIRA and filtered for enrichment in COVID-19-positive ImmuneCODE repertoires, a step that removed public or cross-reactive TCRs. Drawing on the MIRA antigens, annotated TCRs were analysed further at the level of specific ORF or position within ORF. Depth was the summed frequency of annotated unique rearrangements, while breadth was defined as annotated unique rearrangements over total unique productive rearrangements. TCR breadth was compared between groups using two-sided Wilcoxon rank-sum tests. TCRdb re-hosts the immuneACCESS table, in-frame sequences only. Its copies lack some clones; in the studies checked, an unresolved V gene accounts for under half of them, and the cause for the rest is not known. That table furnishes V, J and clone size, whereas the DNA furnished D and trimming. The sample includes 200,000 to 250,000 clones, with roughly 90% observed a single time. Of the sample, about 11% is held by the ten largest clones.

Read against the paper, the sample's treatment or condition label means: around 19 received Ad26.COV2.S at low or high dose, single or two shots; about 5 received placebo; per-sample allocation not given. Repertoires of vaccine and placebo recipients were sequenced from samples taken on day 63 after the first injection. In Cohort 1b, about two dozen adults aged 18-55 years were enrolled at a single site in Boston, USA, between 29 July and 7 August 2020. Ad26.COV2.S consisted of a replication-incompetent adenovirus type 26 vector by which a prefusion-stabilized SARS-CoV-2 spike protein from the original Wuhan strain was expressed.

Here the chain combines TRBV7-9 and TRBJ2-3, with TRBD2 identical over 11 junction bases. The origin of this receptor is a person aged 18-60 years who received the Ad26.COV2.S COVID-19 vaccine or a placebo. Specimen: peripheral blood, collected in a trial of Ad26.COV2.S vaccine versus placebo. The nucleotide sequence is given as TGTGCCAGCAGCCCCCGAGGGTCGGCTAGCGGGGGGCCAGATACGCAGTATTTT. Protein translation: CASSPRGSASGGPDTQYF.